The present T cell receptor beta chain was sequenced within a study of blood T cell repertoires in COVID-19. Study at large: Nucleic acid was either cDNA or gDNA, and it came from T cells, B-cell-depleted T cells, or PBMCs.

Data came from immunoSEQ multiplex PCR; TCRdb stores just in-frame clones and leaves some out. The sample shows 200,000 to 250,000 clones, around 83% of them seen only once. The Seattle patients, enrolled during active infection, were followed longitudinally. The CDR3 has 11 residues. The germline V gene has CDR1 MNHNY and CDR2 SVGAGI (reference sequence). Trimming stripped 6 bases from V and 4 bases from J, with 6 bases between. The clonotype originates from an elderly woman with COVID-19, enrolled during active disease. The J gene is TRBJ1-2, the V gene TRBV6-6; no reliable D call. Input material: peripheral blood. This CDR3 reads CASSLFYGYTF. The DNA for the CDR3 is TGTGCCAGCAGCCTCTTCTATGGCTACACCTTC.